This entry lists 29 T cell receptor beta chains sequenced from one sample in a study of cytomegalovirus exposure and HLA in healthy donors. PCR employed 60 Vbeta and 13 Jbeta primers. TCRdb's table, derived via immunoSEQ multiplex PCR, lists solely in-frame clones and lacks some. The sample has around 150,000 clones; 75% to 85% are singletons. Specimen: PBMCs. Receptor source: a woman between 50 and 59 years old in good health and CMV-seronegative.

The chain has TRBV2 and TRBJ2-1, with a possible D match to TRBD2 (7 bases). This CDR3 spans 16 amino acids. Trimming left V 1 base short and J 0 bases short, with 10 bases between. CDR1 SNHLY and CDR2 FYNNEI come from the germline V gene. The CDR3 protein is CASSEGGGYSYNEQFF. CDR3 sequence (DNA): TGTGCCAGCAGTGAAGGGGGGGGCTACTCCTACAATGAGCAGTTCTTC.

V usage is TRBV4-3 and J usage is TRBJ2-7; D ambiguous. This CDR3 spans 16 amino acids. CDR1 LGHNA and CDR2 YSLEER come from the germline V gene. The germline V and J ends were trimmed by 0 bases and 4 bases, with 16 bases remaining between them. CDR3 DNA sequence: TGCGCCAGCAGCCAAGATCGCTCTCTATATAGTTACGAGCAGTACTTC. Translating gives CASSQDRSLYSYEQYF.

The gene calls are TRBV28 and TRBJ1-5, with D possibly TRBD1 on 5 matching bases. V lost 5 bases and J lost 2, with 10 bases in between. In germline, CDR1 is MDHEN, CDR2 SYDVKM. CDR3 length: 14 residues. The CDR3 DNA is TGTGCCAGCAGTCTAGGGGATCGCAATCAGCCCCAGCATTTT. Translation gives CASSLGDRNQPQHF. The full variable domain, completed using reference TRBV28 and TRBJ1-5, is DVKVTQSSRYLVKRTGEKVFLECVQDMDHENMFWYRQDPGLGLRLIYFSYDVKMKEKGDIPEGYSVSREKKERFSLILESASTNQTSMYLCASSLGDRNQPQHFGDGTRLSIL.

J is TRBJ2-7 and V is TRBV19; tentatively, D is TRBD1 (7 bases). The CDR3 has 13 residues. The germline V gene encodes CDR1 LNHDA and CDR2 SQIVND (reference sequence). Trimming removed 10 bases at V and 1 base at J, with 14 bases between. The CDR3 loop is CATTGDSSYEQYF. The CDR3 DNA sequence: TGTGCCACCACGGGGGACAGTTCCTACGAGCAGTACTTC.

CDR3 region: CASSLVSGGNEQFF. DNA of the CDR3: TGTGCCAGCAGCTTAGTGAGCGGGGGCAATGAGCAGTTCTTC. V is TRBV7-9 and J is TRBJ2-1, with TRBD2 matching 8 bases. With 1 base clipped from V and 6 bases from J, the junction kept 2 bases outside the gene matches. The CDR3 has 14 amino acids. Germline V lookup: CDR1 SEHNR, CDR2 FQNEAQ (reference sequence). Using reference TRBV7-9 and TRBJ2-1 for the parts outside the CDR3, the full variable domain is DTGVSQNPRHKITKRGQNVTFRCDPISEHNRLYWYRQTLGQGPEFLTYFQNEAQLEKSRLLSDRFSAERPKGSFSTLEIQRTEQGDSAMYLCASSLVSGGNEQFFGPGTRLTVL.

The chain carries TRBV28 and TRBJ1-2; D is perhaps TRBD1 (5 bases). This CDR3 spans 14 amino acids. V was pared by 3 bases and J by 2 bases, with 10 bases between. Germline V lookup: CDR1 MDHEN, CDR2 SYDVKM. The CDR3 DNA follows: TGTGCCAGCAGTTTCGCGGGGGAGAACTATGGCTACACCTTC. Translation: CASSFAGENYGYTF.

The chain recombines TRBV7-2 with TRBJ1-5; 7 nucleotides match TRBD1. The CDR3 sequence is 15 residues long. V lost 2 bases to trimming and J lost 5 bases; unmatched junction nucleotides: 6. Germline lookup yields CDR1 SGHTA and CDR2 FQGNSA. The CDR3 region is CASSLFATGDQPQHF. The CDR3, as DNA: TGTGCCAGCAGCTTATTTGCCACAGGGGATCAGCCCCAGCATTTT.

This clone occurred a few times. The genes are TRBV20-1 and TRBJ1-1; D remains ambiguous. Trimming cost V 8 bases and J 5 bases, with 12 bases left between them. The germline gives CDR1 DFQATT, CDR2 SNEGSKA (reference sequence). This CDR3 is 11 amino acids long. CDR3 bases: TGCAGTCTTACGCGAGGGACTGAAGCTTTCTTT. Translated, it gives CSLTRGTEAFF.

The CDR3 reads CASRISGGGTEAFF. The CDR3 nucleotides are TGTGCCAGCAGAATTTCAGGGGGCGGCACTGAAGCTTTCTTT. V is TRBV2 and J is TRBJ1-1, with 8 nucleotides matching TRBD1. V lost 6 bases to trimming and J lost 4 bases; unmatched junction nucleotides: 7. CDR1 and CDR2 (germline): SNHLY, FYNNEI. There are 14 residues in the CDR3.

The chain joins TRBV19 to TRBJ1-2; D is undetermined. Germline CDR1 and CDR2: LNHDA and SQIVND (reference sequence). V shed 3 bases and J shed 1 base, with 9 bases lying between them. The CDR3 runs 14 residues. The chain's CDR3 is CASSIPSFNYGYTF. In nucleotides, the CDR3 is TGTGCCAGTAGTATTCCCTCCTTTAACTATGGCTACACCTTC. The full variable domain, in which reference TRBV19 and TRBJ1-2 provide the parts outside the CDR3, is DGGITQSPKYLFRKEGQNVTLSCEQNLNHDAMYWYRQDPGQGLRLIYYSQIVNDFQKGDIAEGYSVSREKKESFPLTVTSAQKNPTAFYLCASSIPSFNYGYTFGSGTRLTVV.

This rearrangement joins TRBV6-1 to TRBJ1-1; D is unclear. Looked up from germline, CDR1 is MNHNS and CDR2 is SASEGT. This CDR3 is 13 amino acids long. V dropped 3 bases and J dropped 3 bases, with 8 bases sitting between them. The CDR3 sequence is CASSEFRDTEAFF. The CDR3 DNA reads TGTGCCAGCAGTGAGTTTCGGGACACTGAAGCTTTCTTT.

The chain has TRBV28 and TRBJ2-7; D ambiguous. The CDR3 is 14 amino acids. Germline V gene data show CDR1 as MDHEN and CDR2 as SYDVKM. The V gene lost 5 bases and the J gene lost 3 bases, with 14 bases spanning the gap. The CDR3 coding sequence is TGTGCCAGCAGTAGTCGAGCCCTTTTCTACGAGCAGTACTTC. Protein sequence: CASSSRALFYEQYF.

This chain joins TRBV11-2 and TRBJ1-2, with D hard to call. V lost 5 bases and J 8 bases, leaving 9 bases between the germline ends. The CDR3 runs to 11 residues. Germline CDR1 SGHAT, CDR2 FQNNGV. CDR3 residues: CASSTYRGYTF. The CDR3 region has the DNA TGTGCCAGCAGCACCTATCGGGGCTACACCTTC. The full variable domain, completed using reference TRBV11-2 and TRBJ1-2, is EAGVAQSPRYKIIEKRQSVAFWCNPISGHATLYWYQQILGQGPKLLIQFQNNGVVDDSQLPKDRFSAERLKGVDSTLKIQPAKLEDSAVYLCASSTYRGYTFGSGTRLTVV.

This chain joins TRBV18 and TRBJ1-5; D remains ambiguous. CDR1 and CDR2 (germline): KGHSH, LQKENI. CDR3 length equals 15 residues. V dropped 3 bases and J dropped 2 bases, with 11 bases sitting between them. CDR3 bases: TGTGCCAGCTCACCTGGTGTGCCAGGCAATCAGCCCCAGCATTTT. Translated: CASSPGVPGNQPQHF.

The rearrangement joins TRBV9 to TRBJ1-6, with 11 bases lining up with TRBD1. Germline trimming cut 4 bases from V and 9 bases from J; bases unmatched to any gene: 12. The germline V gene has CDR1 SGDLS and CDR2 YYNGEE. The CDR3 runs to 17 residues. CDR3 DNA sequence: TGTGCCAGCAGCCCTACGGACAGGGGGCCGGTTAGTTCACCCCTCCACTTT. The encoded protein is CASSPTDRGPVSSPLHF.

The chain joins TRBV27 to TRBJ2-1; 7 positions agree with TRBD2. The V segment lost 5 bases and the J segment 0 bases; nucleotides outside the gene matches: 4. This CDR3 has 15 amino acids. Germline V CDR1 and CDR2: MNHEY, SMNVEV (reference sequence). The CDR3 region is CASSTSESSYNEQFF. In DNA, the CDR3 is TGTGCCAGCAGTACTAGCGAGAGCTCCTACAATGAGCAGTTCTTC.

This chain joins TRBV6-5 and TRBJ1-3; 7 nucleotides line up with TRBD1. V trimming: 6 bases; J trimming: 2 bases; junction bases outside the gene matches: 4. Per germline, CDR1 MNHEY and CDR2 SVGAGI. This CDR3 region has 14 residues. The CDR3 DNA sequence: TGTGCCAGCAGGACAGGGAGTACTGGAAACACCATATATTTT. This sequence encodes CASRTGSTGNTIYF.

This chain uses TRBV5-6 with TRBJ1-2; no firm D call. V was clipped by 0 bases and J by 4 bases, with 10 bases between them. The CDR3 is made up of 14 amino acids. Germline V CDR1 and CDR2: SGHDT, YYEEEE. The CDR3 sequence is CASSLEGRGYGYTF. CDR3 in DNA: TGTGCCAGCAGCTTGGAGGGCCGGGGCTATGGCTACACCTTC.

This clone was seen a single time. The same CDR3 can be traced to other DNA sequences in this sample. The chain carries TRBV5-1 and TRBJ2-1, with D perhaps matching TRBD1 (6 bases). V shed 2 bases and J shed 2 bases, with 8 bases lying between them. CDR3 length equals 14 residues. Germline CDR1 and CDR2: SGHRS and YFSETQ. The CDR3 protein is CASSLEGAYNEQFF. In DNA, the CDR3 is TGCGCCAGCAGCTTAGAGGGGGCCTACAATGAGCAGTTCTTC. The full variable domain, in which reference TRBV5-1 and TRBJ2-1 provide the parts outside the CDR3, is KAGVTQTPRYLIKTRGQQVTLSCSPISGHRSVSWYQQTPGQGLQFLFEYFSETQRNKGNFPGRFSGRQFSNSRSEMNVSTLELGDSALYLCASSLEGAYNEQFFGPGTRLTVL.

The rearrangement joins TRBV7-2 to TRBJ2-7, with 8 bases that match TRBD2. This CDR3 region has 15 residues. V gave up 3 bases and J gave up 2 bases; unmatched junction bases: 6. Germline loops: CDR1 SGHTA, CDR2 FQGNSA. CDR3 sequence (DNA): TGTGCCAGCAGCTTGGCGGGAGGCCCCACCTACGAGCAGTACTTC. Translating gives CASSLAGGPTYEQYF. Full variable domain (remainder filled in from reference TRBV7-2 and TRBJ2-7): GAGVSQSPSNKVTEKGKDVELRCDPISGHTALYWYRQSLGQGLEFLIYFQGNSAPDKSGLPSDRFSAERTGGSVSTLTIQRTQQEDSAVYLCASSLAGGPTYEQYFGPGTRLTVT.

This chain links TRBV5-1 with TRBJ1-1; no reliable D call. CDR1 is SGHRS and CDR2 is YFSETQ in the germline V gene. The CDR3 length is 14 residues. The germline V and J ends were trimmed by 6 bases and 3 bases, with 15 bases remaining between them. The CDR3 protein is CASMVSRSDTEAFF. For the CDR3, the DNA is TGCGCCAGCATGGTATCGAGGTCGGACACTGAAGCTTTCTTT.

The rearrangement joins TRBV27 to TRBJ1-2; no clear D gene. Germline CDR1 and CDR2: MNHEY and SMNVEV (reference sequence). The CDR3 consists of 13 residues. The germline V and J ends were trimmed by 8 bases and 0 bases, with 10 bases remaining between them. This CDR3 is CASRELANYGYTF. The CDR3 coding sequence is TGTGCCAGCCGAGAGTTAGCTAACTATGGCTACACCTTC.

V is TRBV30 and J is TRBJ1-3; D is undetermined. The germline gives CDR1 GTSNPN, CDR2 SVGIG (reference sequence). This CDR3 is 15 amino acids long. The V end was cut by 1 base, the J end by 1 base, with 11 bases between. CDR3 region: CAWSGRGKSGNTIYF. The CDR3 coding sequence is TGTGCCTGGAGTGGCAGAGGGAAATCTGGAAACACCATATATTTT.

The chain is built from TRBV6-6 and TRBJ2-3, with a possible D match to TRBD1 (5 bases). Germline CDR1 MNHNY, CDR2 SVGAGI (reference sequence). V shed 2 bases and J shed 2 bases, with 14 bases lying between them. The CDR3 is 16 amino acids. The CDR3: CASSYPTPTVTDTQYF. In DNA, the CDR3 is TGTGCCAGCAGTTACCCTACGCCGACAGTCACAGATACGCAGTATTTT.

The sample holds a few counts of this clone. The V call is TRBV6-6, the J call TRBJ1-4; possible D gene TRBD1, 5 bases. CDR3 size: 14 residues. Trimming shortened V by 2 bases and J by 7 bases, and 11 bases separated the two germline ends. Germline values: CDR1 MNHNY, CDR2 SVGAGI (reference sequence). The CDR3 DNA is TGTGCCAGCAGTTACCAGGGATACGGTGAAAAACTGTTTTTT. Its protein is CASSYQGYGEKLFF.

This clone has just one count. V gene TRBV28 combines with J gene TRBJ1-1; D not resolved. Trimming took off 6 bases at V and 6 bases at J, with 11 bases between the two ends. The V gene's germline CDR1 is MDHEN and CDR2 SYDVKM. CDR3 length equals 12 residues. The CDR3 DNA follows: TGTGCCAGCAGGCAATCAGTCGCTGAAGCTTTCTTT. Its translation: CASRQSVAEAFF.

The gene calls are TRBV6-5 and TRBJ1-5; 8 bases agree with TRBD1. The CDR3 has 16 residues. V trimming: 2 bases; J trimming: 6 bases; junction bases outside the gene matches: 9. Germline CDR1 reads MNHEY; CDR2 reads SVGAGI. The CDR3 bases are TGTGCCAGCAGTTACGGTCCCCAGGGGGCCGGTCAGCCCCAGCATTTT. Its translation: CASSYGPQGAGQPQHF.

The chain has TRBV29-1 and TRBJ2-3; TRBD1 matches 7 bases. The CDR3 extends over 13 amino acids. Germline CDR1 SQVTM, CDR2 ANQGSEA. The CDR3, as DNA: TGCAGGCCAATGTACAGGGGAACAGATACGCAGTATTTT. This gives the protein CRPMYRGTDTQYF.

With respect to this clone: One end of the junction is discordant with germline, which a read error may explain. This chain uses TRBV6-5 with TRBJ2-5; D is unclear. The J call may be in error: the DNA end matches TRBJ2-7 better. Germline CDR1 reads MNHEY; CDR2 reads SVGAGI. The CDR3 consists of 11 residues. CDR3 sequence: CASSYSNEQYF. CDR3 nucleotide sequence: TGTGCCAGCAGTTACTCCAACGAGCAGTACTTC.